The clone carrying this T cell receptor beta chain was seen repeatedly, ten times or more. The antigen remains undetermined. TCRdb re-called the reads through MiXCR, storing one row per CDR3 protein. Of 830,000 or so distinct CDR3 sequences listed, less than 35% are singletons. These data belong to a study of T cell repertoires in cytomegalovirus infection. Study details: Through public TCR beta signatures, both CMV infection and matching HLA type were indicated.

Trimming pared 1 base from V and 7 bases from J, leaving 10 bases between. The germline gives CDR1 SEHNR, CDR2 FQNEAQ (reference sequence). The CDR3 runs to 13 residues. Study-wide points: Within the response measured ex vivo, HLA-C-restricted CMV-specific TCR beta clonotypes were dominant.

The chain employs TRBV7-9 and TRBJ2-5; the D is unclear. Source: cultured CD8+ T cells from PBMCs, taken from culture after CMV antigen stimulation. The receptor comes from a human donor in good health (CMV status not recorded). Some clones in this sample may be carry-over from other donors' samples. The CDR3 nucleotides read TGTGCCAGCAGCTTAGACAAAACCGGGACCCAGTACTTC. Translated, it gives CASSLDKTGTQYF.